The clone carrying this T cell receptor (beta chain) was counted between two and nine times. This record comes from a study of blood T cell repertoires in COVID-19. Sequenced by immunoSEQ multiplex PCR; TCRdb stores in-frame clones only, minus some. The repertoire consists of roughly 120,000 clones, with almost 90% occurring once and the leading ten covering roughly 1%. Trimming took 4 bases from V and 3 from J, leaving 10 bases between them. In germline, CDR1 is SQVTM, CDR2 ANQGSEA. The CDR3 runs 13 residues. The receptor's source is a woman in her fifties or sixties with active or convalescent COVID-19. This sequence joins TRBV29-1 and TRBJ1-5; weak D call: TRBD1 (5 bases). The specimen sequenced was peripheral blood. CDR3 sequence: CSVGREANQPQHF. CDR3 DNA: TGCAGCGTTGGCAGGGAGGCCAATCAGCCCCAGCATTTT.